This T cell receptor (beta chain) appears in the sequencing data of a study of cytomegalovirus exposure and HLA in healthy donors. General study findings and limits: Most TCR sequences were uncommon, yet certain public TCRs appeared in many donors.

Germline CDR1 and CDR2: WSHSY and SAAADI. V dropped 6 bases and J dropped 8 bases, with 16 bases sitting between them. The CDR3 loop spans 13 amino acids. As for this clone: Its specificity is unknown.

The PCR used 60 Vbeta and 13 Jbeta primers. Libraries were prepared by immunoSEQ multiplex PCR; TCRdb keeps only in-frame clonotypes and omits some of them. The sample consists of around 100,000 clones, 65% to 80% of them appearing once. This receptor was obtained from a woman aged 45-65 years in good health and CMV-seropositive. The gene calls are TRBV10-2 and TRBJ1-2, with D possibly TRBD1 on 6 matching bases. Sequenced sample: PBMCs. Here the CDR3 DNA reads TGCGCCAGCAGGGAACAGGGTGTTGACGGCTACACCTTC. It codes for CASREQGVDGYTF.